The entry below describes one T cell receptor (beta chain). Its target is unknown. These data belong to a study of cytomegalovirus exposure and HLA in healthy donors. The overall study: Tens of millions of unique TCRs from HLA-typed donors made up an early data release.

Primers included in the PCR were 60 Vbeta and 13 Jbeta primers. Profiling relied on immunoSEQ multiplex PCR, and the TCRdb table lists in-frame clones only, not all of them. The table records roughly 230,000 clones, more than 75% of them present only once. Points from the study as a whole: Most observed TCR sequences were rare, whereas some public TCRs were detected in many donors. Analysis was carried out at a later point, and it linked a missense DCLRE1C variant to TCR beta V- and J-gene trimming.

Trimming left V 8 bases short and J 6 bases short, with 13 bases between. The CDR3 length is 12 residues. CDR1 is MNHGY, CDR2 SAAAGT, per germline. Sequences were obtained from PBMCs. J is TRBJ1-1 and V is TRBV6-8, with D unresolved. The receptor comes from a girl aged 2-10 years in good health and CMV-seronegative. The CDR3 here is CASGKMNAEAFF. In DNA, the CDR3 is TGTGCCAGCGGCAAGATGAATGCTGAAGCTTTCTTT.